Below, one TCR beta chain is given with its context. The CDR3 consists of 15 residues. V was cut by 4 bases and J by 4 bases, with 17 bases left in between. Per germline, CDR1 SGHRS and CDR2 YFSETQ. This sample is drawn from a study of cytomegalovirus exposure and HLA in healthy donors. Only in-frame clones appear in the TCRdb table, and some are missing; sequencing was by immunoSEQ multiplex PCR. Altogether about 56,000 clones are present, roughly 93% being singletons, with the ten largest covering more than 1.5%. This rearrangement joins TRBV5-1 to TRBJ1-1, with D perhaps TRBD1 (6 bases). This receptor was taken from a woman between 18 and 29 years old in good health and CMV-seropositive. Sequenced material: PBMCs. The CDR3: CASSPGGASGTEAFF. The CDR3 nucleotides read TGCGCCAGCAGCCCCGGGGGGGCTTCGGGCACTGAAGCTTTCTTT.